These T cell receptor beta chains were read from a single sample in a study of PD-L1 blockade in urothelial cancer. TCRdb's table, derived via immunoSEQ multiplex PCR, lists solely in-frame clones and lacks some. The top ten hold around 0.94% of the sample, which has 90,000 or so clones, roughly 90% seen once. This specimen was PBMCs, taken around atezolizumab (anti-PD-L1) treatment. The receptors shown here come from a woman older than 75 with urothelial cancer. CDR3s include the opening cysteine and the closing phenylalanine or tryptophan. A D gene is named only where the DNA matches it firmly. Clone size, where shown, is once, few, many, or a class for clones that have expanded.

J,D,V,size,CDR3,DNA
TRBJ1-1,TRBD1,TRBV18,NA,CASSDTGGTEAFF,TGTGCCAGCTCAGACACAGGGGGCACTGAAGCTTTCTTT
TRBJ1-2,TRBD1,TRBV28,NA,CASSLIRGRDGYTF,TGTGCCAGCAGTTTAATCAGGGGGCGCGATGGCTACACCTTC
TRBJ2-7,TRBD2,TRBV9,NA,CASSGGRTTTNEQYF,TGTGCCAGCAGCGGCGGGAGGACTACTACTAACGAGCAGTACTTC
TRBJ2-7,TRBD2,TRBV25-1,few,CASRGSGRAGSYEQYF,TGTGCCAGCCGGGGGAGTGGGAGGGCCGGATCCTACGAGCAGTACTTC
TRBJ1-5,NA,TRBV10-2,NA,CASSESDVVGTGPQHF,TGCGCCAGCAGTGAGTCGGATGTGGTAGGCACGGGGCCCCAGCATTTT
TRBJ1-2,TRBD1,TRBV4-2,NA,CASSQEDRGAYGYTF,TGTGCCAGCAGCCAAGAGGACAGGGGGGCCTATGGCTACACCTTC
TRBJ1-1,NA,TRBV7-6,few,CASSPTAGPTEAFF,TGTGCCAGCAGCCCAACGGCGGGGCCCACTGAAGCTTTCTTT
TRBJ2-3,TRBD2,TRBV6-5,NA,CASSFSSGMGTDTQYF,TGTGCCAGCAGTTTTTCTAGCGGGATGGGTACAGATACGCAGTATTTT
TRBJ1-4,TRBD1,TRBV10-3,NA,CAAGQGHNEKLFF,TGTGCCGCGGGACAGGGCCATAATGAAAAACTGTTTTTT
TRBJ1-3,NA,TRBV6-1,NA,CASSELRGTGNTIYF,TGTGCCAGCAGTGAATTAAGGGGGACTGGAAACACCATATATTTT
TRBJ2-7,TRBD2,TRBV5-6,NA,CASMGYSGLAGDEQYF,TGTGCCAGCATGGGATACTCGGGACTAGCGGGAGACGAGCAGTACTTC
TRBJ1-5,TRBD1,TRBV28,NA,CASSLSTGGSNQPQHF,TGTGCCAGCAGTCTCTCGACAGGGGGAAGCAATCAGCCCCAGCATTTT
TRBJ1-5,NA,TRBV19,NA,CASSWGAARSNQPQHF,TGTGCCAGTAGTTGGGGCGCAGCGAGGAGCAATCAGCCCCAGCATTTT
TRBJ2-1,NA,TRBV28,NA,CASRLAVGQSSYNEQFF,TGTGCCAGCAGGTTGGCAGTTGGGCAGAGCTCCTACAATGAGCAGTTCTTC
TRBJ2-3,NA,TRBV5-8,NA,CASSLSGQSTDTQYF,TGTGCCAGCAGCCTTAGCGGCCAAAGCACAGATACGCAGTATTTT
TRBJ2-7,TRBD2,TRBV5-1,NA,CASSFTSGRDEQYF,TGCGCCAGCAGCTTCACTAGCGGGAGAGACGAGCAGTACTTC
TRBJ2-1,TRBD2,TRBV14,NA,CASSQQAGPYNEQFF,TGTGCCAGCAGCCAACAAGCGGGGCCCTACAATGAGCAGTTCTTC
TRBJ2-1,TRBD2,TRBV7-7,once,CASSLALAGAGNEQFF,TGTGCCAGCAGCTTAGCACTAGCGGGAGCAGGCAATGAGCAGTTCTTC
TRBJ2-1,TRBD2,TRBV5-1,NA,CASRVTSGNNEQFF,TGCGCCAGCAGGGTGACTAGCGGAAACAATGAGCAGTTCTTC
TRBJ1-2,NA,TRBV7-9,NA,CASSLVGASGYGYTF,TGTGCCAGCAGCTTAGTTGGGGCCTCAGGCTATGGCTACACCTTC
TRBJ2-4,TRBD2,TRBV19,NA,CASSMASGYQNIQYF,TGTGCCAGTAGTATGGCTAGCGGGTACCAAAACATTCAGTACTTC
TRBJ2-7,TRBD1,TRBV13,NA,CASSFLRDRSYEQYF,TGTGCCAGCAGCTTCCTCCGGGACAGGTCCTACGAGCAGTACTTC
TRBJ1-1,TRBD1,TRBV7-8,NA,CASSLVRGQRAFF,TGTGCCAGCAGCTTAGTGAGGGGGCAGAGAGCTTTCTTT
TRBJ2-1,TRBD1,TRBV27,NA,CASSSDRGYNEQFF,TGTGCCAGCAGTTCGGACAGGGGCTACAATGAGCAGTTCTTC
TRBJ2-7,NA,TRBV9,NA,CASARGGGPGEQYF,TGTGCCAGCGCACGAGGGGGAGGGCCGGGCGAGCAGTACTTC
TRBJ2-2,TRBD1,TRBV4-2,few,CASSQGTGASDTGELFF,TGTGCCAGCAGCCAAGGGACAGGGGCATCGGACACCGGGGAGCTGTTTTTT
TRBJ2-3,TRBD1,TRBV15,NA,CATSRDPTGGPADTQYF,TGTGCCACCAGCAGAGATCCGACAGGGGGTCCCGCAGATACGCAGTATTTT